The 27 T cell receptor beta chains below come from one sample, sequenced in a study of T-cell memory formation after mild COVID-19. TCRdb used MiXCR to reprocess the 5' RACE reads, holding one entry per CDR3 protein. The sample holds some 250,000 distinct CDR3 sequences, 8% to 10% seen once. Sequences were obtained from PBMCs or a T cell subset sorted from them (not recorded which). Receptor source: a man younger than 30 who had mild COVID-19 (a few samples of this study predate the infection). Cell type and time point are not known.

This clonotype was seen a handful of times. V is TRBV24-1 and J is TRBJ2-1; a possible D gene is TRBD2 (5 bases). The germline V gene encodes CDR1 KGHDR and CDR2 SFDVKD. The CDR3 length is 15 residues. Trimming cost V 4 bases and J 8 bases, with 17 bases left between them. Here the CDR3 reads CATSDHRSGRDEQFF. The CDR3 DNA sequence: TGTGCCACCAGTGACCACCGCTCTGGGAGAGATGAGCAGTTCTTC.

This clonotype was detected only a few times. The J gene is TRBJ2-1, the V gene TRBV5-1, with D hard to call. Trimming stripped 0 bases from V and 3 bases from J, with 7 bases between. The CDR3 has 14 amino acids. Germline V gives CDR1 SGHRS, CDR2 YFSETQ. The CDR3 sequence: CASSLVSLYNEQFF. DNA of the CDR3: TGCGCCAGCAGCTTGGTTTCGCTCTACAATGAGCAGTTCTTC.

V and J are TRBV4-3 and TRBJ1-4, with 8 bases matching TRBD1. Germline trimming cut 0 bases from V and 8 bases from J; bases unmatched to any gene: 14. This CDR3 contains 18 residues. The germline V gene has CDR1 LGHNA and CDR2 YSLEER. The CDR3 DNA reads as TGCGCCAGCAGCCAAGAGGACAGGGCAACTGGATCGGTAGAAAAACTGTTTTTT. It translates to CASSQEDRATGSVEKLFF.

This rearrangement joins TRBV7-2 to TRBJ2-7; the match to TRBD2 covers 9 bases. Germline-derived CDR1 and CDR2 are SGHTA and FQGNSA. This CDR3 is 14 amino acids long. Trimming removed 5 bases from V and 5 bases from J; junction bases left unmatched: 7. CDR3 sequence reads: CASSNLAGTHEQYF. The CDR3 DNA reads TGTGCCAGCAGCAATCTAGCGGGGACCCACGAGCAGTACTTC.

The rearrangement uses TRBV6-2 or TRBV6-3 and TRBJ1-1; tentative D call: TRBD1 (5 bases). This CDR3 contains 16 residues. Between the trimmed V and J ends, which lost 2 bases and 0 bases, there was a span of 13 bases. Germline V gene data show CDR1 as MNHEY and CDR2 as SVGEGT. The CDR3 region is CASSYGPRVLNTEAFF. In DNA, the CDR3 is TGTGCCAGCAGTTACGGCCCCAGGGTTCTGAACACTGAAGCTTTCTTT.

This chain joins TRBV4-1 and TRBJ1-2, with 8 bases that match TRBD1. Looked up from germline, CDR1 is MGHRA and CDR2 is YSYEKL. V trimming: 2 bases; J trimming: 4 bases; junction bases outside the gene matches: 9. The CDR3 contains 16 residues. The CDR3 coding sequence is TGCGCCAGCAGCCAATTTTCGGACAGGGACCTCTATGGCTACACCTTC. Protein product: CASSQFSDRDLYGYTF.

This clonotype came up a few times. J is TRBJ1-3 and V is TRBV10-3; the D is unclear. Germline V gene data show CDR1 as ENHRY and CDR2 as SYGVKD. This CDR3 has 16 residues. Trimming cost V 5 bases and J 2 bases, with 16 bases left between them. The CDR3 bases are TGTGCCATCAGTCCTCTCGGCCCCGGAGCTGGAAACACCATATATTTT. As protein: CAISPLGPGAGNTIYF.

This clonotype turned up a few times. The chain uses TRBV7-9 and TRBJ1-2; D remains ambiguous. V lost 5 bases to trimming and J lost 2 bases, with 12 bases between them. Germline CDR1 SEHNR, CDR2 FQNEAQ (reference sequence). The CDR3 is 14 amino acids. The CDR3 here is CASSRRTVNYGYTF. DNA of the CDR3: TGTGCCAGCAGCCGACGGACGGTAAACTATGGCTACACCTTC.

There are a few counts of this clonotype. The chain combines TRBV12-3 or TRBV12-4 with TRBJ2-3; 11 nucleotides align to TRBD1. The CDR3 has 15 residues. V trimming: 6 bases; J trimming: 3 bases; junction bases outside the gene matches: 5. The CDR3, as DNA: TGTGCCAGCAGCCCGGGACAGGGGGGAACAGATACGCAGTATTTT. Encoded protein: CASSPGQGGTDTQYF.

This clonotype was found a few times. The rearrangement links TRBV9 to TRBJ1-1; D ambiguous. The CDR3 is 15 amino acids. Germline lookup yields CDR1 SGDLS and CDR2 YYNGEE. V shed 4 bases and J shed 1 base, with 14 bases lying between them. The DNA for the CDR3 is TGTGCCAGCAGCTCCACCCCCGGTGGGAACACTGAAGCTTTCTTT. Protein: CASSSTPGGNTEAFF.

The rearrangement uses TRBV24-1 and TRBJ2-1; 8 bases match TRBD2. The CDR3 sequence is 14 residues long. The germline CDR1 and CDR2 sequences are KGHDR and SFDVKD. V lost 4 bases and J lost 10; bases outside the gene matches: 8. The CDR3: CATSEHGLASEQFF. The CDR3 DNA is TGTGCCACCAGTGAACATGGACTAGCATCCGAGCAGTTCTTC.

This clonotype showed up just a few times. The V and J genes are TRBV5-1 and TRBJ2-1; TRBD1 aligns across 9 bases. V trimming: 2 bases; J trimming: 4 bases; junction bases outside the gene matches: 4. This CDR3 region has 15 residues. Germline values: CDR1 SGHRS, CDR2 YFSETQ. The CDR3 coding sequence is TGCGCCAGCAGCTTACAGGGGGCTATTTACAATGAGCAGTTCTTC. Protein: CASSLQGAIYNEQFF. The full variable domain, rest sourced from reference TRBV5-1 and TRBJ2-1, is KAGVTQTPRYLIKTRGQQVTLSCSPISGHRSVSWYQQTPGQGLQFLFEYFSETQRNKGNFPGRFSGRQFSNSRSEMNVSTLELGDSALYLCASSLQGAIYNEQFFGPGTRLTVL.

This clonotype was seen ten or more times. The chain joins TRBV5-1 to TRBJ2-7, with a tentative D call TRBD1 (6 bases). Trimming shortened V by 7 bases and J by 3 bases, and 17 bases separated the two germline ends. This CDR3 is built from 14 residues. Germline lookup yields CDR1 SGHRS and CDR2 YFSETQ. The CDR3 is CASCPRGNDYEQYF. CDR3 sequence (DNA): TGCGCCAGCTGTCCGAGGGGGAACGACTACGAGCAGTACTTC.

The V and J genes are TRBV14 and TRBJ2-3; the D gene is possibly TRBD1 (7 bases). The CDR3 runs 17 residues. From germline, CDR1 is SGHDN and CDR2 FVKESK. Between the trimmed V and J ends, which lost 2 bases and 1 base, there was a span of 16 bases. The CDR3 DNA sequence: TGTGCCAGCAGCCAATGGGCACAGGGGACTGGCACAGATACGCAGTATTTT. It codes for CASSQWAQGTGTDTQYF. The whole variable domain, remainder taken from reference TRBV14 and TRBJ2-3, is EAGVTQFPSHSVIEKGQTVTLRCDPISGHDNLYWYRRVMGKEIKFLLHFVKESKQDESGMPNNRFLAERTGGTYSTLKVQPAELEDSGVYFCASSQWAQGTGTDTQYFGPGTRLTVL.

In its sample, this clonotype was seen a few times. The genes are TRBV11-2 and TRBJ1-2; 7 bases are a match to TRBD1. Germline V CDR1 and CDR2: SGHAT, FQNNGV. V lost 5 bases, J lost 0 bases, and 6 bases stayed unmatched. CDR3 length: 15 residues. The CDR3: CASSPDRATNYGYTF. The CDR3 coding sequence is TGTGCCAGCAGCCCCGACAGGGCAACTAACTATGGCTACACCTTC.

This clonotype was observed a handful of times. DNA for the CDR3: TGTGCCAGCAGCTCAAAACACGTAGCCCTTTCTAGTGGCTACACCTTC. Protein product: CASSSKHVALSSGYTF. The chain is built from TRBV7-9 and TRBJ1-2; D is uncertain. Germline loops: CDR1 SEHNR, CDR2 FQNEAQ (reference sequence). The CDR3 consists of 16 residues. V was clipped by 4 bases and J by 7 bases, with 22 bases between them.

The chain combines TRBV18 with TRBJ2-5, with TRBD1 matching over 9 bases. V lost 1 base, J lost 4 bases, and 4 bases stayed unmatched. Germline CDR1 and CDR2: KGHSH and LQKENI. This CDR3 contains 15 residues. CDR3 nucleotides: TGTGCCAGCTCACCACGATGGGGACAGGGAGAGACCCAGTACTTC. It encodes CASSPRWGQGETQYF.

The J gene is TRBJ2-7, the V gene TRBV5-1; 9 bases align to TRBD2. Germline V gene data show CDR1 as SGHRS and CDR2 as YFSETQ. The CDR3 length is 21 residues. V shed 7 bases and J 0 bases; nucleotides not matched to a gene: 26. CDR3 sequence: CASSLRQGGTSLRRSSYEQYF. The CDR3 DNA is TGCGCCAGCTCCCTAAGACAGGGAGGGACTAGCCTTCGTAGGAGCTCCTACGAGCAGTACTTC. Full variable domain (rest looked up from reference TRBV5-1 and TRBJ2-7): KAGVTQTPRYLIKTRGQQVTLSCSPISGHRSVSWYQQTPGQGLQFLFEYFSETQRNKGNFPGRFSGRQFSNSRSEMNVSTLELGDSALYLCASSLRQGGTSLRRSSYEQYFGPGTRLTVT.

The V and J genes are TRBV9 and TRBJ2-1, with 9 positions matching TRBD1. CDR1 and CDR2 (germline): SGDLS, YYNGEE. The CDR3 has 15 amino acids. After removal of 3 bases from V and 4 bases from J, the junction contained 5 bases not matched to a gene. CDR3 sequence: CASSGGTGKYNEQFF. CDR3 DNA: TGTGCCAGCAGCGGAGGGACAGGGAAGTACAATGAGCAGTTCTTC.

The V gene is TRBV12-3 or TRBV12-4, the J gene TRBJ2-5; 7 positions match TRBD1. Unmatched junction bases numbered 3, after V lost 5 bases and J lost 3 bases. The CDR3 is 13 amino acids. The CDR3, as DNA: TGTGCCAGCAGTCCGGGACAGAAAGAGACCCAGTACTTC. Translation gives CASSPGQKETQYF.

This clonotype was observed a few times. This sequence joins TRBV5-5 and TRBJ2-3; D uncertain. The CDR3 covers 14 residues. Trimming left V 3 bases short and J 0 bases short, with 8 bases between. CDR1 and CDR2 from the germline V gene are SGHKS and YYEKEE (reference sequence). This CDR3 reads CASSSPPSTDTQYF. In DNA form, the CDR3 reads TGTGCCAGCAGCTCCCCCCCTAGCACAGATACGCAGTATTTT.

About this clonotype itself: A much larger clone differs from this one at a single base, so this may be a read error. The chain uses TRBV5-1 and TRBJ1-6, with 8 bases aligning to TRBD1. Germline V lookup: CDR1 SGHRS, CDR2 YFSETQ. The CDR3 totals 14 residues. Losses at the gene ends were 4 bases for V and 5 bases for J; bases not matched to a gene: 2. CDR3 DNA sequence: TGCGCCAGCAGCCGGGACAGGAATAATTCACCCCTCCACTTT. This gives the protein CASSRDRNNSPLHF.

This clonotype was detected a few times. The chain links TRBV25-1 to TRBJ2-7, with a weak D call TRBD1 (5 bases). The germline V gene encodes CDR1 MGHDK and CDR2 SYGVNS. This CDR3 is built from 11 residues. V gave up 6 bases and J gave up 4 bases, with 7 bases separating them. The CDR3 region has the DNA TGTGCCAGCAGCACAGGTTACGAGCAGTACGTC. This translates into CASSTGYEQYV.

CDR3 region: CASSYLAGPKETQYF. The CDR3 DNA sequence: TGTGCCAGCAGTTACCTAGCGGGGCCAAAAGAGACCCAGTACTTC. The genes are TRBV12-3 or TRBV12-4 and TRBJ2-5, with 9 bases lining up with TRBD2. The V gene end was trimmed by 4 bases and the J gene end by 3 bases; junction bases not matched to a gene: 6. The CDR3 runs to 15 residues.

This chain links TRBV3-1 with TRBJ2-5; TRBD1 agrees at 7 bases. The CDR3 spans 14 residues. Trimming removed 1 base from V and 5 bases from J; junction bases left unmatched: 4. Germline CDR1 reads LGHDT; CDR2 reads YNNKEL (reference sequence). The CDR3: CASSQVRGLETQYF. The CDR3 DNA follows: TGTGCCAGCAGCCAAGTAAGGGGGCTGGAGACCCAGTACTTC.

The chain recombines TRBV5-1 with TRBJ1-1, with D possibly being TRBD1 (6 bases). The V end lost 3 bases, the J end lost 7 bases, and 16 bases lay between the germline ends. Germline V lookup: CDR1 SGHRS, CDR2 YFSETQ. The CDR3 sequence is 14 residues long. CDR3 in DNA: TGCGCCAGCAGCTCCACCGGGACAATTCTTGAAGCTTTCTTT. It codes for CASSSTGTILEAFF.

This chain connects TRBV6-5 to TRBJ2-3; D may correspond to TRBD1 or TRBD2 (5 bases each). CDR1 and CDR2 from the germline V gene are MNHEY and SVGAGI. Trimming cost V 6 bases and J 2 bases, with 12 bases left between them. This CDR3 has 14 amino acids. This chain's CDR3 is CASRPPGTTDTQYF. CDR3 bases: TGTGCCAGCAGACCTCCGGGGACCACAGATACGCAGTATTTT.